Reported below is one T cell receptor beta chain. Measured with immunoSEQ multiplex PCR; TCRdb has only the in-frame clones, and not every one. Of fewer than 400,000 clones in the sample, about 88% were seen once. The source of the sample is a study of blood T cell repertoires in COVID-19. Across the study: Some COVID-19 samples were acute and others convalescent; all came from the United States, Italy and Spain.

The CDR3 totals 15 residues. Trimming stripped 2 bases from V and 2 bases from J, with 13 bases between. The germline CDR1 and CDR2 sequences are MNHEY and SVGAGI. The sequencing sample was made of peripheral blood. The source is a human donor in a cohort sampled during active COVID-19. The V call is TRBV6-5, the J call TRBJ2-7; tentative D call: TRBD1 (7 bases). CDR3 in amino acids: CASSYRQGGPYEQYF. As DNA, the CDR3 is TGTGCCAGCAGTTACAGGCAGGGGGGTCCCTACGAGCAGTACTTC.